This record looks at one TCR beta chain sequence and its context. Only in-frame clones appear in the TCRdb table, and some are missing; sequencing was by immunoSEQ multiplex PCR. The sample carries some 290,000 clones, 85% to 90% recorded once. This entry is derived from a study of blood T cell repertoires in COVID-19. Across the study: Collection of acute and convalescent COVID-19 samples took place in the United States, Italy and Spain.

The V gene's germline CDR1 is SGHAT and CDR2 FQNNGV. V was clipped by 5 bases and J by 5 bases, with 15 bases between them. The CDR3 loop spans 14 amino acids. The TCR comes from a woman in her thirties who had recovered from COVID-19. The chain combines TRBV11-2 with TRBJ1-1, with D possibly TRBD1 on 6 matching bases. Input material: PBMCs or T cells enriched from blood (not recorded which). The CDR3 sequence is CASSPQQGSTEAFF. The CDR3 nucleotides read TGTGCCAGCAGCCCCCAACAGGGTAGTACTGAAGCTTTCTTT.